These 22 T cell receptor beta chains share one sample of origin, sequenced in a study of T cells after yellow fever vaccination. One entry per CDR3 protein results from TCRdb running MiXCR on the 5' RACE reads. The table has 28,000 or so distinct CDR3 sequences, 3.5% to 5% seen once. The sample in question was CD8+ T cells sorted from PBMCs, obtained 5 days after the yellow fever booster vaccination. The receptor source for this set is a man aged 25 to 40 who received the YFV17D yellow fever vaccine.

This clonotype was detected ten times or more. The V gene is TRBV7-8, the J gene TRBJ2-7; TRBD2 is a possible D gene (6 bases). The germline V and J ends were trimmed by 3 bases and 3 bases, with 6 bases remaining between them. Germline V CDR1 and CDR2: SGHVS, FQNEAQ. This CDR3 comprises 12 residues. This CDR3 reads CASSFGSYEQYF. The CDR3 DNA sequence: TGTGCCAGCAGCTTCGGGAGCTACGAGCAGTACTTC. Full variable domain (missing parts from reference TRBV7-8 and TRBJ2-7): GAGVSQSPRYKVAKRGQDVALRCDPISGHVSLFWYQQALGQGPEFLTYFQNEAQLDKSGLPSDRFFAERPEGSVSTLKIQRTQQEDSAVYLCASSFGSYEQYFGPGTRLTVT.

There are many counts of this clonotype. The chain couples TRBV12-3 or TRBV12-4 to TRBJ2-1, with TRBD2 matching 8 bases. V dropped 7 bases and J dropped 8; count of bases not matched to a gene: 10. The CDR3 covers 14 residues. CDR3 protein: CASTGRALVDEQFF. The CDR3 DNA is TGTGCCAGCACCGGGAGGGCCTTAGTTGATGAGCAGTTCTTC.

Comments on this clonotype: A much larger clone lies a single base off, so this may be a read error. This chain links TRBV6-6 with TRBJ2-7, with no clear D. The CDR3 sequence is 9 residues long. Germline V gene data show CDR1 as MNHNY and CDR2 as SVGAGI (reference sequence). As DNA, the CDR3 is TGTGCCAGCGGAACCGAGCGGTACTTC. This encodes CASGTERYF.

This clonotype was found a few times. The chain recombines TRBV7-8 with TRBJ2-7, with D possibly matching TRBD1 (5 bases). The CDR3 extends over 13 amino acids. Looked up from germline, CDR1 is SGHVS and CDR2 is FQNEAQ. V was pared by 1 base and J by 2 bases, with 6 bases between. CDR3 sequence reads: CASSLDRTYEQYF. The CDR3 DNA sequence: TGTGCCAGCAGCTTAGACAGGACCTACGAGCAGTACTTC.

This clonotype was counted at least ten times. This chain joins TRBV12-3 or TRBV12-4 and TRBJ2-5; 14 bases line up with TRBD2. J gave up 1 base and V 4 bases, and 2 bases lay outside the gene matches. The CDR3 is 16 amino acids. The DNA of the CDR3 is TGTGCCAGCAGTTCGGGACTAGCGGGAGCCCAAGAGACCCAGTACTTC. Translating gives CASSSGLAGAQETQYF.

This clonotype was detected many times. The rearrangement joins TRBV9 to TRBJ2-7, with 10 positions matching TRBD1. The CDR3 is made up of 14 amino acids. CDR1 and CDR2 (germline): SGDLS, YYNGEE. The junction had 3 bases not matched to a gene; V was cut back by 3 bases and J by 3 bases. The DNA of the CDR3 is TGTGCCAGCAGCGCGGGACAGGGGAACTACGAGCAGTACTTC. This translates into CASSAGQGNYEQYF.

This clonotype came up many times. This chain connects TRBV15 to TRBJ1-2, with D uncertain. V dropped 1 base and J dropped 2 bases, with 8 bases sitting between them. From germline, CDR1 is LNHNV and CDR2 YYDKDF (reference sequence). CDR3 length: 14 amino acids. This CDR3 reads CATSRVGGNYGYTF. The CDR3 nucleotides are TGTGCCACCAGCAGAGTAGGCGGAAACTATGGCTACACCTTC.

The sample holds many counts of this clonotype. The chain recombines TRBV6-1 with TRBJ2-1; 13 nucleotides align to TRBD2. The CDR3 is made up of 15 amino acids. With V trimmed by 6 bases and J by 11 bases, 10 bases remained unmatched. In germline, CDR1 is MNHNS, CDR2 SASEGT. The CDR3 protein is CASRDRTSGRGQQFF. The CDR3 DNA sequence: TGTGCCAGCAGGGACCGGACTAGCGGGAGAGGTCAGCAGTTCTTC.

This clonotype was counted at least ten times. This chain connects TRBV15 to TRBJ2-1; 12 bases are shared with TRBD2. After removal of 2 bases from V and 9 bases from J, the junction contained 11 bases not matched to a gene. Germline V gene data show CDR1 as LNHNV and CDR2 as YYDKDF (reference sequence). The CDR3 has 17 amino acids. DNA of the CDR3: TGTGCCACCAGCAGACCACCAGTCCTAGCGGGAGGGGGTGAGCAGTTCTTC. It specifies CATSRPPVLAGGGEQFF.

At least ten counts were recorded for this clonotype. The V call is TRBV20-1, the J call TRBJ2-1; D is perhaps TRBD2 (6 bases). CDR3 length equals 13 residues. V was trimmed by 5 bases and J by 4 bases, leaving 12 bases between them. The germline CDR1 and CDR2 sequences are DFQATT and SNEGSKA (reference sequence). CDR3: CSAPGEAYNEQFF. CDR3 DNA: TGCAGTGCTCCCGGGGAGGCTTACAATGAGCAGTTCTTC.

The table lists this clonotype with many counts. The chain joins TRBV20-1 to TRBJ2-3; the match to TRBD2 covers 15 bases. CDR1 is DFQATT, CDR2 SNEGSKA, per germline (reference sequence). The CDR3 totals 18 residues. J lost 4 bases, V lost 4 bases, and 12 bases had no gene match. The CDR3 DNA is TGCAGTGCTAACATCGGACTAGCGGGAGGGCCGATCGCAGATACGCAGTATTTT. It yields the protein CSANIGLAGGPIADTQYF.

This clonotype has ten or more counts. V gene TRBV7-2 combines with J gene TRBJ2-7; no clear D gene. The ends were cut back, 5 bases at V and 4 bases at J, with 15 bases in the middle. This CDR3 is built from 14 residues. The germline gives CDR1 SGHTA, CDR2 FQGNSA. CDR3 nucleotides: TGTGCCAGCAGCCCCCGAGTACAACAGTACGAGCAGTACTTC. This translates into CASSPRVQQYEQYF.

This clonotype has ten or more counts. Written as DNA, the CDR3 is TGCAGTGCTAGAGACATTTCAGAAGGGTTTAATGGCTACACCTTC. Translating it yields CSARDISEGFNGYTF. This chain uses TRBV20-1 with TRBJ1-2; no definite D call. Trimming took 0 bases from V and 6 from J, leaving 17 bases between them. Germline V lookup: CDR1 DFQATT, CDR2 SNEGSKA (reference sequence). This CDR3 has 15 residues.

This clonotype was recorded many times. The J gene is TRBJ2-7, the V gene TRBV28; 8 nucleotides align to TRBD1. V trimming: 6 bases; J trimming: 4 bases; junction bases outside the gene matches: 8. The length of the CDR3 is 14 residues. Germline CDR1 reads MDHEN; CDR2 reads SYDVKM. CDR3 in amino acids: CASRRPGQVYEQYF. DNA of the CDR3: TGTGCCAGCAGGCGGCCGGGACAGGTTTACGAGCAGTACTTC. Based on the CDR3 plus reference TRBV28 and TRBJ2-7, the full variable domain is DVKVTQSSRYLVKRTGEKVFLECVQDMDHENMFWYRQDPGLGLRLIYFSYDVKMKEKGDIPEGYSVSREKKERFSLILESASTNQTSMYLCASRRPGQVYEQYFGPGTRLTVT.

At least ten counts were recorded for this clonotype. The V and J genes are TRBV5-1 and TRBJ2-7; D is ambiguous. Germline loops: CDR1 SGHRS, CDR2 YFSETQ. CDR3 length equals 15 residues. Trimming cost V 4 bases and J 0 bases, with 14 bases left between them. In DNA, the CDR3 is TGCGCCAGCAGCCTGCCAAAGAAAAGCTCCTACGAGCAGTACTTC. Translating gives CASSLPKKSSYEQYF.

This clonotype was seen ten or more times. V and J are TRBV15 and TRBJ2-1, with D uncertain. Germline assignment: CDR1 LNHNV and CDR2 YYDKDF (reference sequence). The CDR3 sequence is 14 residues long. The V end was cut by 3 bases, the J end by 9 bases, with 15 bases between. CDR3 loop: CATSRATGSSEQFF. CDR3 bases: TGTGCCACCAGCAGGGCGACGGGCTCGAGTGAGCAGTTCTTC.

This clonotype was recorded many times. The chain carries TRBV9 and TRBJ1-1; TRBD1 is a possible D gene (5 bases). Trimming cost V 3 bases and J 1 base, with 10 bases left between them. The CDR3 length is 14 residues. From germline, CDR1 is SGDLS and CDR2 YYNGEE. The CDR3: CASSGDGGNTEAFF. As DNA, the CDR3 is TGTGCCAGCAGCGGGGACGGAGGGAACACTGAAGCTTTCTTT.

This clonotype was detected many times. The rearrangement links TRBV6-5 to TRBJ1-1; D gene unclear. V was trimmed by 0 bases and J by 1 base, leaving 3 bases between them. This CDR3 region has 13 residues. CDR1 is MNHEY, CDR2 SVGAGI, per germline. CDR3 in amino acids: CASSYSWNTEAFF. CDR3 in DNA: TGTGCCAGCAGTTACTCCTGGAACACTGAAGCTTTCTTT.

This clonotype was counted at least ten times. J is TRBJ2-2 and V is TRBV6-2 or TRBV6-3, with D unresolved. V was trimmed by 4 bases and J by 2 bases, leaving 5 bases between them. The CDR3 runs 13 residues. Germline V gene sequence: CDR1 MNHEY, CDR2 SVGEGT. CDR3: CASSFPNTGELFF. CDR3 bases: TGTGCCAGCAGTTTCCCAAACACCGGGGAGCTGTTTTTT.

This clonotype occurred many times. The chain carries TRBV28 and TRBJ2-7; the match to TRBD1 covers 7 bases. The CDR3 loop spans 16 amino acids. Germline lookup yields CDR1 MDHEN and CDR2 SYDVKM. Unmatched junction bases numbered 13, after V lost 6 bases and J lost 2 bases. This chain's CDR3 is CASSTDRDSSTYEQYF. The CDR3 nucleotides read TGTGCCAGCAGCACAGACCGGGACAGCTCAACCTACGAGCAGTACTTC.

This clonotype was picked up many times. V gene TRBV6-5 combines with J gene TRBJ2-7; TRBD1 aligns across 8 bases. Trimming at V came to 3 bases and at J to 4 bases, leaving 2 bases not matched to a gene. This CDR3 has 13 amino acids. Germline loops: CDR1 MNHEY, CDR2 SVGAGI. The CDR3 here is CASSYRDRYEQYF. The DNA for the CDR3 is TGTGCCAGCAGTTATCGGGACAGGTACGAGCAGTACTTC.

This clonotype was seen repeatedly, ten times or more. The V gene is TRBV5-4, the J gene TRBJ1-1; the D gene is possibly TRBD1 (6 bases). CDR3 size: 14 residues. The ends were cut back, 2 bases at V and 3 bases at J, with 11 bases in the middle. CDR1 and CDR2 (germline): SGHNT, YYREEE (reference sequence). The CDR3, as DNA: TGTGCCAGCAGCTTCTTAGGGGGGGACACTGAAGCTTTCTTT. Its translation is CASSFLGGDTEAFF.